This TCR beta chain was captured by sequencing in a study of Ad26.COV2.S vaccination and SARS-CoV-2 variants. This table comes from immunoSEQ multiplex PCR, and its TCRdb copy is limited to in-frame clones, with some not included. The table has approximately 410,000 clones, approximately 90% seen once. The CDR3 runs to 16 residues. Germline assignment: CDR1 SGHAT and CDR2 FQNNGV. V lost 7 bases, J lost 4 bases, and 23 bases lay in between. Indicated treatment: some 20 received Ad26.COV2.S at low or high dose, single or two shots; 5 received placebo; per-sample allocation not given. Material that was analyzed had been drawn on day 63 after the first vaccine or placebo injection.

V is TRBV11-2 and J is TRBJ2-7; D is possibly TRBD2 (6 bases). Sequencing used peripheral blood, obtained in a trial of Ad26.COV2.S vaccine versus placebo. This sequence originates from a person aged 18-60 years who received the Ad26.COV2.S COVID-19 vaccine or a placebo. CDR3 protein: CASTALPGVPDYEQYF. The CDR3 region has the DNA TGTGCCAGCACTGCTCTTCCGGGGGTACCAGATTACGAGCAGTACTTC.